The rows below give T cell receptor beta chains drawn from one sample of a study of blood T cell repertoires in COVID-19. Assay used: immunoSEQ multiplex PCR; TCRdb lists only in-frame clones, some missing. The sample consists of about 120,000 clones, around four fifths of them appearing once. Sequencing input: peripheral blood. These receptors originate from a man aged 25 to 45 with acute or convalescent COVID-19. Both conserved end residues are part of each CDR3. Fields, in order: CDR3 length, J gene, V gene, clone size, CDR3 protein. Expanded clones are given a class, and other clones once, few, many or no size at all.

cdr3_length: 12; j_call: TRBJ2-3; v_call: TRBV7-8; clone_size: NA; cdr3_aa: CASSPGLDTQYF
cdr3_length: 14; j_call: TRBJ1-2; v_call: TRBV13; clone_size: NA; cdr3_aa: CASSLGQGDYGYTF
cdr3_length: 16; j_call: TRBJ2-3; v_call: TRBV5-1; clone_size: NA; cdr3_aa: CASSRGQGASTDTQYF
cdr3_length: 13; j_call: TRBJ2-3; v_call: TRBV21-1; clone_size: NA; cdr3_aa: CASSKTSPDTQYF
cdr3_length: 14; j_call: TRBJ2-1; v_call: TRBV19; clone_size: NA; cdr3_aa: CASSGLAGENEQFF
cdr3_length: 14; j_call: TRBJ1-2; v_call: TRBV4-3; clone_size: NA; cdr3_aa: CASSQVTGGRGYTF
cdr3_length: 14; j_call: TRBJ2-2; v_call: TRBV30; clone_size: NA; cdr3_aa: CAWGTGMGPGELFF
cdr3_length: 15; j_call: TRBJ2-6; v_call: TRBV11-2; clone_size: NA; cdr3_aa: CASSLTDSGANVLTF
cdr3_length: 13; j_call: TRBJ1-2; v_call: TRBV28; clone_size: NA; cdr3_aa: CASSFAGNYGYTF
cdr3_length: 13; j_call: TRBJ1-2; v_call: TRBV7-9; clone_size: NA; cdr3_aa: CASSSPGNYGYTF
cdr3_length: 17; j_call: TRBJ2-1; v_call: TRBV2; clone_size: NA; cdr3_aa: CASKTALAGGLGNEQFF
cdr3_length: 14; j_call: TRBJ2-1; v_call: TRBV7-2; clone_size: NA; cdr3_aa: CASSSRTSWNEQFF
cdr3_length: 13; j_call: TRBJ2-1; v_call: TRBV10-3; clone_size: NA; cdr3_aa: CAIGILQVGEQFF
cdr3_length: 14; j_call: TRBJ2-3; v_call: TRBV5-1; clone_size: NA; cdr3_aa: CASSQGLGTDTQYF
cdr3_length: 14; j_call: TRBJ1-2; v_call: TRBV6-4; clone_size: once; cdr3_aa: CASSPRDRGYGYTF
cdr3_length: 16; j_call: TRBJ1-3; v_call: TRBV6-1; clone_size: once; cdr3_aa: CASSEAQGAPGNTIYF
cdr3_length: 13; j_call: TRBJ2-2; v_call: TRBV2; clone_size: NA; cdr3_aa: CASSESRTGELFF
cdr3_length: 16; j_call: TRBJ1-2; v_call: TRBV18; clone_size: once; cdr3_aa: CASSQTRTGGGYGYTF
cdr3_length: 15; j_call: TRBJ2-1; v_call: TRBV3-1/TRBV3-2; clone_size: NA; cdr3_aa: CASSRAGGSYNEQFF
cdr3_length: 14; j_call: TRBJ1-2; v_call: TRBV7-9; clone_size: few; cdr3_aa: CASSLAQGRYGYTF
cdr3_length: 14; j_call: TRBJ2-1; v_call: TRBV25-1; clone_size: NA; cdr3_aa: CASAPLGSNNEQFF
cdr3_length: 15; j_call: TRBJ1-5; v_call: TRBV6-2/TRBV6-3; clone_size: NA; cdr3_aa: CASSPVGRGIQPQHF
cdr3_length: 14; j_call: TRBJ2-3; v_call: TRBV29-1; clone_size: NA; cdr3_aa: CSVEGTIGTDTQYF
cdr3_length: 14; j_call: TRBJ1-2; v_call: TRBV19; clone_size: NA; cdr3_aa: CASNDRGVLYGYTF
cdr3_length: 14; j_call: TRBJ2-7; v_call: TRBV13; clone_size: NA; cdr3_aa: CASARGGRYYEQYF
cdr3_length: 14; j_call: TRBJ2-7; v_call: TRBV6-2/TRBV6-3; clone_size: NA; cdr3_aa: CASSFGTRGYEQYF
cdr3_length: 14; j_call: TRBJ1-2; v_call: TRBV7-9; clone_size: NA; cdr3_aa: CASSLGPQGAGYTF
cdr3_length: 16; j_call: TRBJ2-3; v_call: TRBV3-1/TRBV3-2; clone_size: NA; cdr3_aa: CASSRAREIRADTQYF
cdr3_length: 14; j_call: TRBJ2-1; v_call: TRBV27; clone_size: once; cdr3_aa: CASRAGGWYNEQFF
cdr3_length: 15; j_call: TRBJ1-1; v_call: TRBV7-2; clone_size: few; cdr3_aa: CASSLRGTGNTEAFF
cdr3_length: 13; j_call: TRBJ2-4; v_call: TRBV6-2/TRBV6-3; clone_size: NA; cdr3_aa: CASSLGSPGIQYF
cdr3_length: 15; j_call: TRBJ2-1; v_call: TRBV5-6; clone_size: NA; cdr3_aa: CASSLRDSSYNEQFF
cdr3_length: 15; j_call: TRBJ2-3; v_call: TRBV6-5; clone_size: NA; cdr3_aa: CASSFSGRGTDTQYF